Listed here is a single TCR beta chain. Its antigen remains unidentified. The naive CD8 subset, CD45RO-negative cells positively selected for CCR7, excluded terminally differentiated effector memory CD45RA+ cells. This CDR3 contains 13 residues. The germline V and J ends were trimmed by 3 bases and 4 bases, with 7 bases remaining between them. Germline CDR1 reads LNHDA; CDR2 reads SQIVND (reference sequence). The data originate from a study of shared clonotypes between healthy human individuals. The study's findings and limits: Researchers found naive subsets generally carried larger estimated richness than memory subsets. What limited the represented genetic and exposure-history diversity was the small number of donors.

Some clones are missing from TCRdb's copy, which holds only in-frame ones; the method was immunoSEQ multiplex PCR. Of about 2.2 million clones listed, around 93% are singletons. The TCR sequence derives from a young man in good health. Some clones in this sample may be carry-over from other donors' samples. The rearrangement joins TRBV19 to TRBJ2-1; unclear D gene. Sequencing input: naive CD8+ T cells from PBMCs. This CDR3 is CASSIFLYNEQFF. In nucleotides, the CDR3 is TGTGCCAGTAGTATCTTCCTGTACAATGAGCAGTTCTTC.